This record covers a single T cell receptor (beta chain). Assay: immunoSEQ multiplex PCR; the TCRdb copy retains only in-frame clones and omits some. The top ten hold about 1% of the sample, which has 350,000 to 400,000 clones, roughly nine tenths seen once. This record belongs to a study of blood T cell repertoires in COVID-19. Participants' reported clinical history set cohort assignment. Among Cohort 3 donors, those recovered had two negative PCRs, clearance, or symptom resolution. Trimming took off 3 bases at V and 2 bases at J, with 16 bases between the two ends. The CDR3 is made up of 16 amino acids. Looked up from germline, CDR1 is SGHDN and CDR2 is FVKESK.

Sequenced sample: PBMCs or T cells enriched from blood (not recorded which). The source is a man in his late teens or twenties who had recovered from COVID-19. The chain joins TRBV14 to TRBJ2-5; perhaps TRBD1 as D (5 bases). This CDR3 is CASSHTVRDIQETQYF. The CDR3 nucleotides read TGTGCCAGCAGCCATACAGTCAGGGATATACAAGAGACCCAGTACTTC.